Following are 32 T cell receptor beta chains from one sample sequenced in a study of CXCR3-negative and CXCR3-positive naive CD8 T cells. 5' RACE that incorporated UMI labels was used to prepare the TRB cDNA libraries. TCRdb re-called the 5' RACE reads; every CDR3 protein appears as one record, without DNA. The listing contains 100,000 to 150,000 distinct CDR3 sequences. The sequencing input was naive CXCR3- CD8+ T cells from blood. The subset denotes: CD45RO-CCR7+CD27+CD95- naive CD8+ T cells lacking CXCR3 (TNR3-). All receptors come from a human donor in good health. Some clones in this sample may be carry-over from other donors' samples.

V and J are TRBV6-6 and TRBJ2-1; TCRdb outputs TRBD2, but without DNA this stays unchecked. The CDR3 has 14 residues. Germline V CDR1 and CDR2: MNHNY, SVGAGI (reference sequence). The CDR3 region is CASSFSGRDVEQFF.

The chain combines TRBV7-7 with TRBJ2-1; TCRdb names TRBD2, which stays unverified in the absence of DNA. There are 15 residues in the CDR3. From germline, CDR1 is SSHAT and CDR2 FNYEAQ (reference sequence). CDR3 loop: CASSPGLAGYNEQFF. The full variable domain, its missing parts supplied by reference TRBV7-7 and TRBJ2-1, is GAGVSQSPRYKVTKRGQDVTLRCDPISSHATLYWYQQALGQGPEFLTYFNYEAQPDKSGLPSDRFSAERPEGSISTLTIQRTEQRDSAMYRCASSPGLAGYNEQFFGPGTRLTVL.

CDR3 sequence: CASSQDGVATGINYGYTF. V gene TRBV4-3 combines with J gene TRBJ1-2; TCRdb designates TRBD1, a call that cannot be tested without DNA. The germline gives CDR1 LGHNA, CDR2 YSLEER. The CDR3 loop spans 18 amino acids.

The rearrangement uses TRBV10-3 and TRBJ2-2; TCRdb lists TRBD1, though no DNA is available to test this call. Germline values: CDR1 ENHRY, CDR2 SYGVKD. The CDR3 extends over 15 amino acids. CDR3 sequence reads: CAISAGTGLTGELFF.

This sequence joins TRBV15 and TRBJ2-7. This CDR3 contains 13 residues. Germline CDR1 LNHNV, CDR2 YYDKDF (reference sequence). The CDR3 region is CATSREASYEQYF.

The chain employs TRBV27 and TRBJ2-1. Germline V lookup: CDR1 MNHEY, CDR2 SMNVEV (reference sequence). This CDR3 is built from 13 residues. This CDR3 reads CASSLTQSGEQFF.

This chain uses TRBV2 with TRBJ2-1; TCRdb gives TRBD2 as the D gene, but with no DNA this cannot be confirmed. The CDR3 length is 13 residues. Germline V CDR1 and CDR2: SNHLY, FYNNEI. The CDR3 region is CASSERLADEQFF.

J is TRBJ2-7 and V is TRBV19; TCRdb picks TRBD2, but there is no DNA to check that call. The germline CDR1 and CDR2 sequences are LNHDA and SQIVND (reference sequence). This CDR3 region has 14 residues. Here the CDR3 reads CASRPGLENYEQYF.

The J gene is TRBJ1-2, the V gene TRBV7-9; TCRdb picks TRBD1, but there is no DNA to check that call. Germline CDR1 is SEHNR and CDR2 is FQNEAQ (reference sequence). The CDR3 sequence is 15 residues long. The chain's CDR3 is CASTHPGTGDYGYTF.

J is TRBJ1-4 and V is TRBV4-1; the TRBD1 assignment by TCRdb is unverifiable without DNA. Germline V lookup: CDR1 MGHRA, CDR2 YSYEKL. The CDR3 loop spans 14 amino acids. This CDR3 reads CASSALGGQQELFF.

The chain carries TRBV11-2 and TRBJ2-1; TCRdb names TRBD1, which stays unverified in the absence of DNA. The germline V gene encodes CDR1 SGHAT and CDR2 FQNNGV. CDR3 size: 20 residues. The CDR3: CASSLEIPLYSANSYNEQFF. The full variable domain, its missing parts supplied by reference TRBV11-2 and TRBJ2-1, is EAGVAQSPRYKIIEKRQSVAFWCNPISGHATLYWYQQILGQGPKLLIQFQNNGVVDDSQLPKDRFSAERLKGVDSTLKIQPAKLEDSAVYLCASSLEIPLYSANSYNEQFFGPGTRLTVL.

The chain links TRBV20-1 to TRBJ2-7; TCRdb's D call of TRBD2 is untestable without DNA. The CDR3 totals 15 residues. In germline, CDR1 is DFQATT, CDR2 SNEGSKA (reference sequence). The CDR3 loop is CSARPRTSGRYEQYF.

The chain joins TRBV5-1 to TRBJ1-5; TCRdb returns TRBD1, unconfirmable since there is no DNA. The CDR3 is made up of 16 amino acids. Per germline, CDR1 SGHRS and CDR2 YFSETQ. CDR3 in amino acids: CASSLNPDRGNQPQHF.

The CDR3 loop reads CASSYSRTGANVLTF. The J gene is TRBJ2-6, the V gene TRBV6-2 or TRBV6-3. Germline V gives CDR1 MNHEY, CDR2 SVGEGT. There are 15 residues in the CDR3.

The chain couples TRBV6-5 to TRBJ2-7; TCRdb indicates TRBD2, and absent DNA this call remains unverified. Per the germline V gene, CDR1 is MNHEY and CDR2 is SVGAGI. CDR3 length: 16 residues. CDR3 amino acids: CASSWGTSGFSYEQYF.

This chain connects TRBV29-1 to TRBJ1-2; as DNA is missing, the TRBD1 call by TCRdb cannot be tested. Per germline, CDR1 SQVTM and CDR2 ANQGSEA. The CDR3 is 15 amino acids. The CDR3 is CSVERSAQGDYGYTF.

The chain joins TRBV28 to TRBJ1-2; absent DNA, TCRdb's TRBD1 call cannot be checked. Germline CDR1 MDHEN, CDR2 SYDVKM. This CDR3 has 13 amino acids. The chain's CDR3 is CASSFDRAHGYTF.

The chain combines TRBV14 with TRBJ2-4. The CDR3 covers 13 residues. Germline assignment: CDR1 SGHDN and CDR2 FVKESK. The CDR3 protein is CASSQDLGPIQYF. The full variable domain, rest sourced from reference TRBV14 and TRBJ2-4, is EAGVTQFPSHSVIEKGQTVTLRCDPISGHDNLYWYRRVMGKEIKFLLHFVKESKQDESGMPNNRFLAERTGGTYSTLKVQPAELEDSGVYFCASSQDLGPIQYFGAGTRLSVL.

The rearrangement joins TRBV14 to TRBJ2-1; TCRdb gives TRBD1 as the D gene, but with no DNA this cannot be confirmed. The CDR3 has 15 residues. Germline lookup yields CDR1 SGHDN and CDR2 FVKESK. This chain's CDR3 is CASSPRQGTDNEQFF.

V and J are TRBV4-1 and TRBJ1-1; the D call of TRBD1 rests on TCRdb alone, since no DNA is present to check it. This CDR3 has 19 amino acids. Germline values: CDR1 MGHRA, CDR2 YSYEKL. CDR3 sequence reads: CASSQSQGGTVGVNTEAFF.

The CDR3: CSGPRALLQETQYF. The genes are TRBV29-1 and TRBJ2-5; with no DNA, the TCRdb D assignment of TRBD2 cannot be verified. The germline CDR1 and CDR2 sequences are SQVTM and ANQGSEA. This CDR3 has 14 residues.

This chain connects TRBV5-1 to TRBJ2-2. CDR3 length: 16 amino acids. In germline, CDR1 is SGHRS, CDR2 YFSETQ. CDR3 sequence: CASSLVGIANTAELFF.

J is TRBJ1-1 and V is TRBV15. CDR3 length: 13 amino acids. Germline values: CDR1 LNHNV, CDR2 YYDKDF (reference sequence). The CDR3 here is CATTKRINTEAFF.

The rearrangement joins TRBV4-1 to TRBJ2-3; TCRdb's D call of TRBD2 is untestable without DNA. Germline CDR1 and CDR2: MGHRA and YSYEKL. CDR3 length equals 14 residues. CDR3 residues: CASSQGLGADTQYF.

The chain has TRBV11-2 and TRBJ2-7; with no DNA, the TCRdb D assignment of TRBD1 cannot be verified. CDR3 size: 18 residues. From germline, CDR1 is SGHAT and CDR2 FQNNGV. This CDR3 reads CASSFFTDPRGPSYEQYF.

CDR3 protein: CASSRARDSLRNEQFF. This chain uses TRBV7-2 with TRBJ2-1; TCRdb indicates TRBD2, and absent DNA this call remains unverified. The germline CDR1 and CDR2 sequences are SGHTA and FQGNSA. This CDR3 region has 16 residues.

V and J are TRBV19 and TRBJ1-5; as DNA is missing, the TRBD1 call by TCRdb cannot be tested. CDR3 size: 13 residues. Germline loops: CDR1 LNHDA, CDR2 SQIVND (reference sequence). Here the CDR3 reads CAGQGGYNQPQHF.

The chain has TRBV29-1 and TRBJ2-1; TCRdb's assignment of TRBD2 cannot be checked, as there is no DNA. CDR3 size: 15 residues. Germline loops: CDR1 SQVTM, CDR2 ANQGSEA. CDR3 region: CSVPGLAGSFNEQFF.

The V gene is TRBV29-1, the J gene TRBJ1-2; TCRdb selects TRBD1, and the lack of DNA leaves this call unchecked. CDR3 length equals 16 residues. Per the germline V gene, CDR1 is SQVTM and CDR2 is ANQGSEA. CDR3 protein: CSVEGVKSGGNYGYTF.

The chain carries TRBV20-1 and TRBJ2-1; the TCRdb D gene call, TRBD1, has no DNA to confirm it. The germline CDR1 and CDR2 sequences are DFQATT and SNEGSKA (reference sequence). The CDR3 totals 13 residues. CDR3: CSARTANYNEQFF.

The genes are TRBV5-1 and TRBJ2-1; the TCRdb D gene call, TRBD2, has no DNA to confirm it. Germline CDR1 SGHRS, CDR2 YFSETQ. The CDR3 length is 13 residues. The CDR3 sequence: CASSPEGSYEQFF.

CDR3 amino acids: CASSPVGAGMDTQYF. This chain uses TRBV12-3 or TRBV12-4 with TRBJ2-3; TCRdb indicates TRBD1, and absent DNA this call remains unverified. CDR3 length: 15 residues.